This entry lists 5 T cell receptor beta chains sequenced from one sample in a study of blood T cell repertoires in COVID-19. Clones were sequenced by immunoSEQ multiplex PCR, and TCRdb holds only the in-frame ones, with some missing. The sample yields more than 110,000 clones, roughly 80% seen once. Sequencing used peripheral blood. These receptors were collected from a human donor in a cohort sampled during active COVID-19.

V usage is TRBV3-1 (or the pseudogene TRBV3-2) and J usage is TRBJ1-4; tentative D call: TRBD1 (5 bases). V shed 4 bases and J shed 8 bases, with 11 bases lying between them. From germline, CDR1 is LGHDT and CDR2 YNNKEL (reference sequence). This CDR3 region has 13 residues. For the CDR3, the DNA is TGTGCCAGCAGCCGTGGGACTTTCGAAAAACTGTTTTTT. Translated, it gives CASSRGTFEKLFF.

The chain joins TRBV6-5 to TRBJ2-5, with D perhaps TRBD2 (6 bases). The ends were cut back, 6 bases at V and 5 bases at J, with 10 bases in the middle. The CDR3 runs to 12 residues. Germline CDR1 and CDR2: MNHEY and SVGAGI. CDR3 protein: CASRGLRETQYF. As DNA, the CDR3 is TGTGCCAGCAGGGGACTCCGGGAGACCCAGTACTTC.

The rearrangement joins TRBV5-4 to TRBJ2-5, with TRBD1 matching over 8 bases. The CDR3 contains 16 residues. Germline CDR1 is SGHNT and CDR2 is YYREEE (reference sequence). The J segment lost 2 bases and the V segment lost 4 bases, leaving 10 bases of the junction unmatched. CDR3 coding DNA: TGTGCCAGCAGCGGCGGGACAGGACTTCAACAAGAGACCCAGTACTTC. This translates into CASSGGTGLQQETQYF. Full variable domain (remainder filled in from reference TRBV5-4 and TRBJ2-5): ETGVTQSPTHLIKTRGQQVTLRCSSQSGHNTVSWYQQALGQGPQFIFQYYREEENGRGNFPPRFSGLQFPNYSSELNVNALELDDSALYLCASSGGTGLQQETQYFGPGTRLLVL.

V gene TRBV14 combines with J gene TRBJ1-2; D may be TRBD1 (5 bases). The CDR3 is made up of 15 amino acids. The ends were cut back, 5 bases at V and 6 bases at J, with 19 bases in the middle. The germline V gene has CDR1 SGHDN and CDR2 FVKESK. The CDR3 spells CASSNRRSGLNGYTF. The CDR3 bases are TGTGCCAGCAGCAACAGACGTTCAGGGTTGAATGGCTACACCTTC.

The chain combines TRBV7-9 with TRBJ2-7; perhaps TRBD2 as D (5 bases). V lost 4 bases to trimming and J lost 6 bases, with 10 bases between them. The CDR3 is 12 amino acids. CDR1 SEHNR and CDR2 FQNEAQ come from the germline V gene (reference sequence). Here the CDR3 reads CASSSGIGEQYF. The CDR3 DNA is TGTGCCAGCAGCTCGGGGATTGGCGAGCAGTACTTC.